The 9 T cell receptor beta chains presented below share a single source sample, sequenced in a study of T cell responses to AZD1222 COVID-19 vaccine. Using immunoSEQ multiplex PCR, the repertoire was profiled, and TCRdb retains in-frame clones only, with some absent. The profile covers 130,000 to 150,000 clones, with 88% appearing a single time and more than 13% taken by the ten largest. The material was peripheral blood, obtained on day 0 of AZD1222 vaccination. The receptor set was obtained from an adult in good health.

The chain joins TRBV7-3 to TRBJ2-1, with 7 nucleotides matching TRBD2. Germline CDR1 SGHTA, CDR2 FQGTGA. This CDR3 contains 13 residues. Trimming removed 5 bases from V and 8 bases from J; junction bases left unmatched: 6. The CDR3 reads CASSPRRGDEQFF. CDR3 sequence (DNA): TGTGCCAGCAGCCCACGCCGGGGGGATGAGCAGTTCTTC. The whole variable domain, filled in from reference TRBV7-3 and TRBJ2-1, reads GAGVSQTPSNKVTEKGKYVELRCDPISGHTALYWYRQSLGQGPEFLIYFQGTGAADDSGLPNDRFFAVRPEGSVSTLKIQRTERGDSAVYLCASSPRRGDEQFFGPGTRLTVL.

The V and J genes are TRBV2 and TRBJ2-7, with D unclear. CDR1 is SNHLY, CDR2 FYNNEI, per germline. The length of the CDR3 is 13 residues. Trimming shortened V by 5 bases and J by 0 bases, and 8 bases separated the two germline ends. Here the CDR3 reads CASSIQISYEQYF. DNA for the CDR3: TGTGCCAGCAGTATACAGATCTCCTACGAGCAGTACTTC.

The rearrangement joins TRBV19 to TRBJ1-1; D uncertain. Germline V CDR1 and CDR2: LNHDA, SQIVND (reference sequence). Trimming stripped 7 bases from V and 0 bases from J, with 9 bases between. This CDR3 comprises 13 residues. This CDR3 is CASKRELNTEAFF. CDR3 DNA: TGTGCCAGTAAGAGGGAATTGAACACTGAAGCTTTCTTT. The full variable domain, rest sourced from reference TRBV19 and TRBJ1-1, is DGGITQSPKYLFRKEGQNVTLSCEQNLNHDAMYWYRQDPGQGLRLIYYSQIVNDFQKGDIAEGYSVSREKKESFPLTVTSAQKNPTAFYLCASKRELNTEAFFGQGTRLTVV.

The chain is built from TRBV21-1 and TRBJ2-5; no check of the table's D call, TRBD2, against the DNA was made. TRBV21-1 is marked as a pseudogene. The CDR3 contains 15 residues. CDR3 nucleotide sequence: TGTGCCAGCAGCTGGGGGATAGGAGGGATGGAGACCCAGTACTTC. Translating it yields CASSWGIGGMETQYF.

Only one count was recorded for this clone. The chain joins TRBV19 to TRBJ2-7; 14 nucleotides match TRBD2. The V segment lost 5 bases and the J segment 4 bases; nucleotides outside the gene matches: 7. This CDR3 comprises 16 residues. The germline V gene encodes CDR1 LNHDA and CDR2 SQIVND (reference sequence). CDR3 sequence reads: CASSASGTSGGYEQYF. CDR3 nucleotides: TGTGCCAGTAGTGCCTCCGGGACTAGCGGGGGATACGAGCAGTACTTC.

The chain is built from TRBV7-2 and TRBJ2-3; 14 bases agree with TRBD2. The CDR3 totals 16 residues. The V segment lost 5 bases and the J segment 1 base; nucleotides outside the gene matches: 2. Per germline, CDR1 SGHTA and CDR2 FQGNSA. In DNA, the CDR3 is TGTGCCAGCAGCGCGGGACTAGCGGGGGGCACAGATACGCAGTATTTT. Amino acid sequence: CASSAGLAGGTDTQYF.

The chain has TRBV7-2 and TRBJ2-7; tentatively, D is TRBD1 (5 bases). CDR1 is SGHTA and CDR2 is FQGNSA in the germline V gene. V shed 2 bases and J shed 3 bases, with 11 bases lying between them. The CDR3 is made up of 14 amino acids. For the CDR3, the DNA is TGTGCCAGCAGCTTAATGCAAGGGGACTACGAGCAGTACTTC. Residues: CASSLMQGDYEQYF.

V gene TRBV7-9 combines with J gene TRBJ2-3; possibly TRBD2 for D (6 bases). There are 15 residues in the CDR3. The germline V and J ends were trimmed by 5 bases and 4 bases, with 16 bases remaining between them. The V gene's germline CDR1 is SEHNR and CDR2 FQNEAQ (reference sequence). In DNA, the CDR3 is TGTGCCAGCAGCCCGGCGGGGTCCGTGGCAGATACGCAGTATTTT. It yields the protein CASSPAGSVADTQYF.

The chain uses TRBV7-3 and TRBJ1-6; 8 bases fit TRBD1. CDR3 size: 13 residues. J was trimmed by 7 bases and V by 4 bases; bases with no gene match: 0. Per the germline V gene, CDR1 is SGHTA and CDR2 is FQGTGA. CDR3 region: CASSSGGNSPLHF. Written as DNA, the CDR3 is TGTGCCAGCAGCTCAGGGGGCAATTCACCCCTCCACTTT.